This T cell receptor beta chain was sequenced during a study of CD8+ T cells in alopecia areata. Once RNA had been extracted, it was reverse transcribed into cDNA to act as the sequencing template. The repertoire was sequenced with immunoSEQ multiplex PCR; TCRdb's copy has only in-frame clones and lacks some. The sample yields under 85,000 clones, more than 40% seen once. V lost 3 bases and J 6 bases, leaving 8 bases between the germline ends. The CDR3 length is 13 residues. CDR1 is SGHTA, CDR2 FQGTGA, per germline. This clonotype originated in a human donor with alopecia areata. The sample was CD8+ T cells sorted from blood, taken at week 0. The chain is built from TRBV7-3 and TRBJ2-2; D is unclear. Written as DNA, the CDR3 is TGTGCCAGCAGCTTTGGGGTCGCCGGGGAGCTGTTTTTT. This codes for CASSFGVAGELFF. Based on the CDR3 plus reference TRBV7-3 and TRBJ2-2, the full variable domain is GAGVSQTPSNKVTEKGKYVELRCDPISGHTALYWYRQSLGQGPEFLIYFQGTGAADDSGLPNDRFFAVRPEGSVSTLKIQRTERGDSAVYLCASSFGVAGELFFGEGSRLTVL.